These 12 T cell receptor beta chains came from one sample sequenced in a study of control samples from healthy donors and cancer patients (dated by TCRdb to 2018 to 2021). Library preparation employed the immunoSEQ multiplex PCR assay. Here the immuneACCESS table is served through TCRdb, limited to in-frame sequences with V and J called. Missing clones are a known gap in these copies; in checked studies unresolved V genes cover under half, and the rest lacks a known reason. The sample table holds about 120,000 clones, of which 87% were seen once. The ten most abundant clones make up 12% of the sample. Sample: blood. The source is a young man in good health.

The chain is built from TRBV7-8 and TRBJ1-2, with TRBD1 as a possible D gene (5 bases). Trimming took 2 bases from V and 5 from J, leaving 12 bases between them. This CDR3 is built from 14 residues. Looked up from germline, CDR1 is SGHVS and CDR2 is FQNEAQ. CDR3 in amino acids: CASSLTGEGYGYTF. The CDR3 nucleotides are TGTGCCAGCAGCTTAACGGGGGAGGGGTATGGCTACACCTTC.

The chain links TRBV18 to TRBJ2-2; D might be TRBD1 (5 bases). The CDR3 runs to 14 residues. Germline V gives CDR1 KGHSH, CDR2 LQKENI. The V end lost 5 bases, the J end lost 1 base, and 8 bases lay between the germline ends. Here the CDR3 reads CASSSDRNTGELFF. The DNA for the CDR3 is TGTGCCAGCTCATCAGACAGGAACACCGGGGAGCTGTTTTTT. Looking up the rest from reference TRBV18 and TRBJ2-2 gives the full variable domain: NAGVMQNPRHLVRRRGQEARLRCSPMKGHSHVYWYRQLPEEGLKFMVYLQKENIIDESGMPKERFSAEFPKEGPSILRIQQVVRGDSAAYFCASSSDRNTGELFFGEGSRLTVL.

The chain joins TRBV6-6 to TRBJ2-3, with 9 nucleotides matching TRBD1. The germline V gene encodes CDR1 MNHNY and CDR2 SVGAGI (reference sequence). This CDR3 has 17 amino acids. V lost 5 bases to trimming and J lost 3 bases; unmatched junction nucleotides: 12. The CDR3 DNA reads TGTGCCAGCAGTCCGGGACAGGGAGTTTCCGGGACAGATACGCAGTATTTT. It translates to CASSPGQGVSGTDTQYF.

The V and J genes are TRBV11-3 and TRBJ2-1; D is uncertain. Germline V gene sequence: CDR1 SGHNT, CDR2 YENEEA. V lost 4 bases and J 9 bases, leaving 13 bases between the germline ends. This CDR3 contains 13 residues. CDR3 bases: TGTGCCAGCAGCTCGGATTACTTTAGTGAGCAGTTCTTC. Protein product: CASSSDYFSEQFF. Variable domain in full (rest from reference TRBV11-3 and TRBJ2-1): EAGVVQSPRYKIIEKKQPVAFWCNPISGHNTLYWYLQNLGQGPELLIRYENEEAVDDSQLPKDRFSAERLKGVDSTLKIQPAELGDSAVYLCASSSDYFSEQFFGPGTRLTVL.

The V call is TRBV5-3, the J call TRBJ2-7; D is possibly TRBD1 (6 bases). TRBV5-3 is an open reading frame whose function is uncertain. Trimming took 1 base from V and 12 from J, leaving 11 bases between them. The CDR3 runs 11 residues. The CDR3 DNA reads as TGTGCCAGAAGCTTGAGCAGGGGACGGTACGTC. It codes for CARSLSRGRYV.

The J gene is TRBJ2-5, the V gene TRBV2; no definite D call. The CDR3 has 14 residues. V lost 4 bases and J 5 bases, leaving 14 bases between the germline ends. Germline loops: CDR1 SNHLY, CDR2 FYNNEI. The CDR3 protein is CASSGGLGLETQYF. The CDR3 nucleotides are TGTGCCAGCAGTGGCGGCCTAGGTTTGGAGACCCAGTACTTC. Together with reference TRBV2 and TRBJ2-5, the CDR3 gives the full variable domain: EPEVTQTPSHQVTQMGQEVILRCVPISNHLYFYWYRQILGQKVEFLVSFYNNEISEKSEIFDDQFSVERPDGSNFTLKIRSTKLEDSAMYFCASSGGLGLETQYFGPGTRLLVL.

The rearrangement joins TRBV6-6 to TRBJ2-5; D not certain. Germline lookup yields CDR1 MNHNY and CDR2 SVGAGI (reference sequence). There are 16 residues in the CDR3. V was shortened by 2 bases and J by 2 bases, with 15 bases between the two germline ends. The DNA for the CDR3 is TGTGCCAGCAGTTACCCCAGCCCAGTGGAACAAGAGACCCAGTACTTC. Translated, it gives CASSYPSPVEQETQYF.

The chain employs TRBV19 and TRBJ1-2, with TRBD1 identical over 8 bases. The J segment lost 4 bases and the V segment lost 4 bases, leaving 8 bases of the junction unmatched. Germline values: CDR1 LNHDA, CDR2 SQIVND (reference sequence). The CDR3 is 15 amino acids. The CDR3 reads CASSNSTGGGYGYTF. CDR3 in DNA: TGTGCCAGTAGTAACTCTACAGGGGGAGGCTATGGCTACACCTTC.

The rearrangement links TRBV5-1 to TRBJ2-5, with D possibly TRBD1 on 5 matching bases. Germline V gene lookup returns CDR1 SGHRS and CDR2 YFSETQ. V was trimmed by 0 bases and J by 1 base, leaving 7 bases between them. This CDR3 is 14 amino acids long. The CDR3 is CASSLGTFQETQYF. For the CDR3, the DNA is TGCGCCAGCAGCTTGGGGACATTCCAAGAGACCCAGTACTTC.

The J gene is TRBJ1-6, the V gene TRBV2, with TRBD1 as a possible D gene (5 bases). The germline CDR1 and CDR2 sequences are SNHLY and FYNNEI. The V end lost 3 bases, the J end lost 8 bases, and 14 bases lay between the germline ends. CDR3 length equals 15 residues. The CDR3 loop is CASSDLLGGYSPLHF. The CDR3 DNA reads as TGTGCCAGCAGTGATCTGCTCGGGGGGTATTCACCCCTCCACTTT.

This clone was picked up one time. The V call is TRBV5-1, the J call TRBJ2-1; 9 bases align to TRBD1. Germline V CDR1 and CDR2: SGHRS, YFSETQ. V was pared by 0 bases and J by 8 bases, with 6 bases of the junction left unmatched. The CDR3 runs to 15 residues. The CDR3 region is CASSLEDRGVDEQFF. The CDR3 region has the DNA TGCGCCAGCAGCTTGGAAGACAGGGGGGTCGATGAGCAGTTCTTC.

V is TRBV5-1 and J is TRBJ2-5; 15 bases line up with TRBD2. Per germline, CDR1 SGHRS and CDR2 YFSETQ. The CDR3 is 18 residues long. J was trimmed by 5 bases and V by 3 bases; bases with no gene match: 11. This CDR3 is CASSSPGLAGGSRETQYF. CDR3 nucleotides: TGCGCCAGCAGCTCACCGGGACTAGCGGGGGGCTCCCGCGAGACCCAGTACTTC.